The clone carrying this T cell receptor beta chain has a handful of counts. The V gene lost 4 bases and the J gene lost 6 bases, with 12 bases spanning the gap. This CDR3 contains 13 residues. The V gene's germline CDR1 is SEHNR and CDR2 FQNEAQ (reference sequence). The data belong to a study of identical twins. TCRdb reprocessed the 5' RACE reads via MiXCR and lists one record per CDR3 protein. The table has hundreds of thousands of distinct CDR3 sequences, about 20% seen once. Every one of the donors was a healthy Caucasian. These data were likewise used in another study, on T cells expressing NK-cell markers. That source reports: HCMV serostatus: seven of eight sequenced donors positive, one negative. Roughly 1.0-8% of CD8+ T cells in over 5 donors belonged to dominant NKG2C+ clonotypes.

The sequence was obtained from a woman between 18 and 29 years old in good health. The specimen sequenced was PBMCs. This sequence joins TRBV7-9 and TRBJ2-5; a possible D gene is TRBD1 (5 bases). Here the CDR3 DNA reads TGTGCCAGCAGCTCAAGGGCAGGGCAGACCCAGTACTTC. It translates to CASSSRAGQTQYF.